This T cell receptor (beta chain) was retrieved from a study of CXCR3-negative and CXCR3-positive naive CD8 T cells. Study summary: Sequencing yielded some 150 million TRB reads, roughly 1.5 +/- 0.3 million per library. Study-level points and caveats: Memory CD8+ cells showed much lower diversity, while both naive subsets were comparably high. CXCR3-positive naive cells had more hydrophobic TRB CDR3s than CXCR3-negative naive cells.

Comments on this clonotype: As yet, its antigen is unknown.

Researchers prepared the TRB cDNA libraries using 5' RACE with UMI labels. Reprocessing the 5' RACE reads, TCRdb reports a single entry for every CDR3 protein and omits DNA. This repertoire includes approximately 7,000 distinct CDR3 sequences. Germline CDR1 is SQVTM and CDR2 is ANQGSEA. The CDR3 extends over 12 amino acids. This rearrangement joins TRBV29-1 to TRBJ2-7; the D gene TCRdb calls, TRBD1, cannot be checked with no DNA. The receptor was derived from a human donor in good health. Some clones in this sample may be carry-over from other donors' samples. Sequences were obtained from naive CXCR3+ CD8+ T cells from blood. Documented subset: CD45RO-CCR7+CD27+CD95- naive CD8+ T cells expressing CXCR3 (TNR3+). The CDR3: CSVDKGAYEQYF.